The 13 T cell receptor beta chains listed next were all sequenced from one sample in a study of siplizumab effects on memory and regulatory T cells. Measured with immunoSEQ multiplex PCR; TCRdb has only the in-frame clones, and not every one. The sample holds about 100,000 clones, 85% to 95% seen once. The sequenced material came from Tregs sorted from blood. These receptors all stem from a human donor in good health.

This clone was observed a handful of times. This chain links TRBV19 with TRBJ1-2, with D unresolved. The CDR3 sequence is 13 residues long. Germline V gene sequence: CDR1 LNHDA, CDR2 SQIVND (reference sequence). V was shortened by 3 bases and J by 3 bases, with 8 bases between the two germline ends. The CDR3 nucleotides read TGTGCCAGTAGTATTAGCTGGGACTATGGCTACACCTTC. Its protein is CASSISWDYGYTF.

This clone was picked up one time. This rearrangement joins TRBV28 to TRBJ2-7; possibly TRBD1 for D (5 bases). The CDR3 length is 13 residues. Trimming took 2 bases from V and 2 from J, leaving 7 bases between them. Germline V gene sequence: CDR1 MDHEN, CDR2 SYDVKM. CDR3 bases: TGTGCCAGCAGTTTACCAGGGACCTACGAGCAGTACTTC. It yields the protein CASSLPGTYEQYF.

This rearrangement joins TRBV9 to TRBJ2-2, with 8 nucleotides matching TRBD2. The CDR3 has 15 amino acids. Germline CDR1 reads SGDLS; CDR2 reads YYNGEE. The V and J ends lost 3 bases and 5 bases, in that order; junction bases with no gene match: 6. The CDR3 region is CASSGGTRGTGELFF. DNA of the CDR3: TGTGCCAGCAGCGGTGGGACTAGGGGGACCGGGGAGCTGTTTTTT.

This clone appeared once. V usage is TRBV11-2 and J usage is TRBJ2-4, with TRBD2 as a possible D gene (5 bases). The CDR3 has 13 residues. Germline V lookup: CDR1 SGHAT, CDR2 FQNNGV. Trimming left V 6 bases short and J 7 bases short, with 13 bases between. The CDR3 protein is CASSAGLSNIQYF. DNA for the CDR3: TGTGCCAGCAGTGCGGGCCTTAGTAACATTCAGTACTTC.

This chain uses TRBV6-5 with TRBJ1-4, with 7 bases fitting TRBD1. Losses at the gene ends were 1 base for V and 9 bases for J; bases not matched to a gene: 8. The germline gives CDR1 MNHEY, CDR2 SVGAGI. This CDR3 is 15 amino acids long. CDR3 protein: CASSYFMTGRQKLFF. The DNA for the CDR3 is TGTGCCAGCAGTTACTTTATGACAGGGAGGCAAAAACTGTTTTTT.

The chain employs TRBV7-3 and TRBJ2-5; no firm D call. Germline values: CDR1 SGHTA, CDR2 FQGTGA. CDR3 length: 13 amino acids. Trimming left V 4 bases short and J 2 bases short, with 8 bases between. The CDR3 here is CASSSTYQETQYF. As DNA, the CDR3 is TGTGCCAGCAGCTCTACCTATCAAGAGACCCAGTACTTC.

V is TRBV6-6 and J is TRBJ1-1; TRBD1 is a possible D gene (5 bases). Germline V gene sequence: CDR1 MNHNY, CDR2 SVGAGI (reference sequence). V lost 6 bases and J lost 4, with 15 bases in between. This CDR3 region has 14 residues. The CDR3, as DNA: TGTGCCAGCAGGGGGACCGCCCAGGGCACTGAAGCTTTCTTT. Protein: CASRGTAQGTEAFF.

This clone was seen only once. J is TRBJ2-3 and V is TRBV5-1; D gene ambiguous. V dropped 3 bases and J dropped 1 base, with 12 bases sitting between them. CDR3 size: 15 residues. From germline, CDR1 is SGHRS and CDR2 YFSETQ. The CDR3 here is CASSSIYRGTDTQYF. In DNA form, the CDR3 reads TGCGCCAGCAGCTCGATCTATAGGGGCACAGATACGCAGTATTTT.

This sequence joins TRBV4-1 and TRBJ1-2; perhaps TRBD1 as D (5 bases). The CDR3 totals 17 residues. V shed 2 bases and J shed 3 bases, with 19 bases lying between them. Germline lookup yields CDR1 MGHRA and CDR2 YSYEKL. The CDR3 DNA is TGCGCCAGCAGCCAACCGTCGACTCGGGGGGGTGACTATGGCTACACCTTC. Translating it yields CASSQPSTRGGDYGYTF.

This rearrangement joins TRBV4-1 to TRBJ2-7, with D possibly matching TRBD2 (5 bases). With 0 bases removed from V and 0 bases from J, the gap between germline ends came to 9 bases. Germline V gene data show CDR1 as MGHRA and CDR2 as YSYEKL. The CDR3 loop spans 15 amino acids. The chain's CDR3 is CASSQDREPSYEQYF. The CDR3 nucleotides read TGCGCCAGCAGCCAAGATAGGGAGCCCTCCTACGAGCAGTACTTC.

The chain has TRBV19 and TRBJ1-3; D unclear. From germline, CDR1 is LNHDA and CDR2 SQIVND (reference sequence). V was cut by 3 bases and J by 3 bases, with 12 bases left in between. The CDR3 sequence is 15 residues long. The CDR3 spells CASSMQLLFGNTIYF. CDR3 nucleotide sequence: TGTGCCAGTAGTATGCAGCTACTCTTTGGAAACACCATATATTTT. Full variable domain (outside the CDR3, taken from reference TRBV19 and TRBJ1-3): DGGITQSPKYLFRKEGQNVTLSCEQNLNHDAMYWYRQDPGQGLRLIYYSQIVNDFQKGDIAEGYSVSREKKESFPLTVTSAQKNPTAFYLCASSMQLLFGNTIYFGEGSWLTVV.

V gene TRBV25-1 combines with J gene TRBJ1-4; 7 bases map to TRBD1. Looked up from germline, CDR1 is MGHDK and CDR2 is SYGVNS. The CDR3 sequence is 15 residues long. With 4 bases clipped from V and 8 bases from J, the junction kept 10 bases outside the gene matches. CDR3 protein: CASSAGGRIREKLFF. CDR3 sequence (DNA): TGTGCCAGCAGTGCAGGGGGAAGGATTAGGGAAAAACTGTTTTTT.

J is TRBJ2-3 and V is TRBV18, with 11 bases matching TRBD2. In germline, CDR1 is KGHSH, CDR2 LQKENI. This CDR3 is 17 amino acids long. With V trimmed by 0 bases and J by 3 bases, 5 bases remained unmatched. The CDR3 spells CASSPPGLAGGTDTQYF. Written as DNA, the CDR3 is TGTGCCAGCTCACCACCGGGCCTAGCGGGAGGTACAGATACGCAGTATTTT. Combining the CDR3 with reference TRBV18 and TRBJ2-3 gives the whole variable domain NAGVMQNPRHLVRRRGQEARLRCSPMKGHSHVYWYRQLPEEGLKFMVYLQKENIIDESGMPKERFSAEFPKEGPSILRIQQVVRGDSAAYFCASSPPGLAGGTDTQYFGPGTRLTVL.